Sequencing of this TCR beta chain was carried out in a study of blood T cell repertoires in COVID-19. Looking at the study overall: Italy, Spain and the United States were the sources of the convalescent and acute COVID-19 samples. Nucleic acid was either cDNA or gDNA, and it came from T cells, B-cell-depleted T cells, or PBMCs.

Looked up from germline, CDR1 is LGHDT and CDR2 is YNNKEL (reference sequence). With 4 bases removed from V and 7 bases from J, the gap between germline ends came to 22 bases. The CDR3 is 16 amino acids. Profiled with immunoSEQ multiplex PCR; TCRdb holds only in-frame clones, not every one. The sample lists 200,000 or so clones, roughly three quarters seen once, with roughly a sixth in the top ten. V and J are TRBV3-1 (or the pseudogene TRBV3-2) and TRBJ1-2, with D possibly matching TRBD1 (6 bases). This clonotype was sampled from a man in his 60s with active or convalescent COVID-19. The material sequenced was peripheral blood. The CDR3: CASSPRRQGLKIGYTF. CDR3 coding DNA: TGTGCCAGCAGCCCCCGCAGGCAGGGGTTGAAGATTGGCTACACCTTC.